The 9 T cell receptor beta chains given below trace back to one sample, sequenced in a study of blood T cell repertoires in COVID-19. This table comes from immunoSEQ multiplex PCR, and its TCRdb copy is limited to in-frame clones, with some not included. The data hold 120,000 to 150,000 clones, with around nine tenths observed a single time. The sequenced sample was peripheral blood. These receptors were obtained from a human donor in a cohort sampled during active COVID-19.

The chain links TRBV30 to TRBJ1-4; D is unresolved. Germline CDR1 GTSNPN, CDR2 SVGIG (reference sequence). The V and J ends lost 8 bases and 6 bases respectively, with 16 bases between them. CDR3 length equals 13 residues. The chain's CDR3 is CAGALSRDEKLFF. DNA of the CDR3: TGTGCCGGAGCATTGAGTCGCGATGAAAAACTGTTTTTT.

The chain employs TRBV6-4 and TRBJ2-7; 7 positions agree with TRBD1. V was clipped by 4 bases and J by 1 base; unmatched bases: 10. The CDR3 length is 16 residues. Germline assignment: CDR1 MRHNA and CDR2 SNTAGT. CDR3 DNA sequence: TGTGCCAGCAGTGGCCCACGGACAGGACCTTCCTACGAGCAGTACTTC. Translation gives CASSGPRTGPSYEQYF.

The chain employs TRBV28 and TRBJ1-5; D remains ambiguous. CDR3 length: 13 residues. Germline lookup yields CDR1 MDHEN and CDR2 SYDVKM. Trimming took 4 bases from V and 5 from J, leaving 9 bases between them. For the CDR3, the DNA is TGTGCCAGCAGTTACTTTTTGGATCAGCCCCAGCATTTT. Amino acids: CASSYFLDQPQHF. Full variable domain (outside the CDR3, taken from reference TRBV28 and TRBJ1-5): DVKVTQSSRYLVKRTGEKVFLECVQDMDHENMFWYRQDPGLGLRLIYFSYDVKMKEKGDIPEGYSVSREKKERFSLILESASTNQTSMYLCASSYFLDQPQHFGDGTRLSIL.

The chain carries TRBV5-1 and TRBJ2-7, with TRBD1 identical over 10 bases. Germline V gene lookup returns CDR1 SGHRS and CDR2 YFSETQ. The trim removed 1 base at V and 1 base at J, leaving 11 bases unmatched. This CDR3 has 18 amino acids. The CDR3 region has the DNA TGCGCCAGCAGCTTGAGAATGATTGGACAGGGGGATTCCTACGAGCAGTACTTC. Translated: CASSLRMIGQGDSYEQYF. The full variable domain, with the rest looked up from reference TRBV5-1 and TRBJ2-7, is KAGVTQTPRYLIKTRGQQVTLSCSPISGHRSVSWYQQTPGQGLQFLFEYFSETQRNKGNFPGRFSGRQFSNSRSEMNVSTLELGDSALYLCASSLRMIGQGDSYEQYFGPGTRLTVT.

This clone has only a few counts. CDR3 sequence: CSVETGTGLPYEQYF. The CDR3 DNA sequence: TGCAGCGTTGAAACCGGGACAGGGCTCCCCTACGAGCAGTACTTC. The chain combines TRBV29-1 with TRBJ2-7, with TRBD1 identical over 9 bases. This CDR3 contains 15 residues. Per the germline V gene, CDR1 is SQVTM and CDR2 is ANQGSEA. V was clipped by 2 bases and J by 2 bases; unmatched bases: 7.

This clone was seen a handful of times. This chain uses TRBV18 with TRBJ2-1; the D gene is possibly TRBD2 (6 bases). This CDR3 is 13 amino acids long. Germline lookup yields CDR1 KGHSH and CDR2 LQKENI. The V and J ends lost 6 bases and 6 bases respectively, with 12 bases between them. DNA of the CDR3: TGTGCCAGCTCCGAGACTAGGGGCAATGAGCAGTTCTTC. Its protein product is CASSETRGNEQFF. Using reference TRBV18 and TRBJ2-1 for the parts outside the CDR3, the full variable domain is NAGVMQNPRHLVRRRGQEARLRCSPMKGHSHVYWYRQLPEEGLKFMVYLQKENIIDESGMPKERFSAEFPKEGPSILRIQQVVRGDSAAYFCASSETRGNEQFFGPGTRLTVL.

The chain recombines TRBV12-5 with TRBJ2-2; TRBD1 matches at 8 bases. Trimming took 0 bases from V and 5 from J; bases not matched to a gene: 8. The germline CDR1 and CDR2 sequences are LGHNT and FRNRAP. The CDR3 runs 17 residues. For the CDR3, the DNA is TGTGCTAGTGGTTTGGTAAACCCGGGACAGGAAACCGGGGAGCTGTTTTTT. Protein: CASGLVNPGQETGELFF.

The rearrangement links TRBV6-4 to TRBJ1-6; possible D gene TRBD1, 5 bases. The CDR3 consists of 16 residues. Trimming stripped 0 bases from V and 9 bases from J, with 15 bases between. The germline V gene encodes CDR1 MRHNA and CDR2 SNTAGT. The CDR3 is CASSDSNGGVGSPLHF. The DNA for the CDR3 is TGTGCCAGCAGTGACTCTAACGGGGGTGTGGGTTCACCCCTCCACTTT.

The chain recombines TRBV4-3 with TRBJ1-4; no clear D. This CDR3 comprises 15 residues. The germline V gene encodes CDR1 LGHNA and CDR2 YSLEER. V gave up 1 base and J gave up 0 bases, with 6 bases separating them. The CDR3 spells CASSQAAATNEKLFF. DNA of the CDR3: TGCGCCAGCAGCCAAGCCGCGGCAACTAATGAAAAACTGTTTTTT.